A single sample gave rise to the 19 T cell receptor beta chains below, sequenced in a study of beta chain features in type 1 diabetes. No antigen has been assigned to these receptors. cDNA synthesis used the whole RNA isolate, giving expressed TCRB sequences. Sequencing was performed with immunoSEQ multiplex PCR; in TCRdb, only in-frame clones are kept and a portion is missing. The sample carries around 180,000 clones, less than 10% recorded once. The study's findings and limits: Shorter TCRB CDR3s, moderately but significantly so, were found in Type 1 diabetes patients in all four CD4+ subsets.

Source material: central memory CD4+ T cells from blood. The receptors shown here come from a man aged 18 to 35 with type 1 diabetes.

The chain is built from TRBV10-3 and TRBJ2-3; the D is unclear. This CDR3 contains 15 residues. The ends were cut back, 6 bases at V and 0 bases at J, with 13 bases in the middle. Germline CDR1 reads ENHRY; CDR2 reads SYGVKD. This CDR3 is CAIRVTGYSTDTQYF. The CDR3 DNA follows: TGTGCCATCAGAGTAACGGGTTATAGCACAGATACGCAGTATTTT.

This clone showed up just a few times. This chain joins TRBV19 and TRBJ1-5, with TRBD1 matching over 10 bases. Germline values: CDR1 LNHDA, CDR2 SQIVND (reference sequence). This CDR3 is 15 amino acids long. J was trimmed by 6 bases and V by 6 bases; bases with no gene match: 8. CDR3 amino acids: CASRPTGGAGQPQHF. The CDR3 nucleotides are TGTGCCAGTAGACCGACAGGGGGCGCCGGTCAGCCCCAGCATTTT.

In this sample, this clone turned up a few times. The chain uses TRBV30 and TRBJ2-3, with 9 bases matching TRBD2. Germline V gives CDR1 GTSNPN, CDR2 SVGIG (reference sequence). The CDR3 sequence is 16 residues long. Trimming cost V 8 bases and J 3 bases; bases outside gene matches: 15. CDR3: CASSVHSGSGTDTQYF. The CDR3 DNA reads TGTGCCAGTAGTGTCCATAGCGGGAGTGGGACAGATACGCAGTATTTT.

In its sample, this clone was seen many times. The chain links TRBV28 to TRBJ2-7; the match to TRBD2 covers 7 bases. The CDR3 is 15 residues long. Germline V gene lookup returns CDR1 MDHEN and CDR2 SYDVKM. Trimming at V came to 3 bases and at J to 4 bases, leaving 9 bases not matched to a gene. CDR3 loop: CASSFARDYLYEQYF. In DNA, the CDR3 is TGTGCCAGCAGTTTTGCCCGGGACTACCTATACGAGCAGTACTTC. Together with reference TRBV28 and TRBJ2-7, the CDR3 gives the full variable domain: DVKVTQSSRYLVKRTGEKVFLECVQDMDHENMFWYRQDPGLGLRLIYFSYDVKMKEKGDIPEGYSVSREKKERFSLILESASTNQTSMYLCASSFARDYLYEQYFGPGTRLTVT.

The V gene is TRBV9, the J gene TRBJ2-1, with TRBD2 matching over 8 bases. With V trimmed by 0 bases and J by 6 bases, 5 bases remained unmatched. Germline loops: CDR1 SGDLS, CDR2 YYNGEE. The CDR3 sequence is 15 residues long. This CDR3 reads CASSVGGGRGNEQFF. CDR3 nucleotide sequence: TGTGCCAGCAGCGTAGGCGGGGGGAGAGGCAATGAGCAGTTCTTC.

The table lists this clone with a few counts. The chain is built from TRBV7-9 and TRBJ2-3, with a weak D call TRBD2 (5 bases). Germline V gene data show CDR1 as SEHNR and CDR2 as FQNEAQ (reference sequence). The germline V and J ends were trimmed by 5 bases and 0 bases, with 21 bases remaining between them. The CDR3 is 18 residues long. CDR3 amino acids: CASSPGRGAGSSTDTQYF. The CDR3 DNA follows: TGTGCCAGCAGCCCCGGCCGGGGAGCAGGATCTAGCACAGATACGCAGTATTTT.

V and J are TRBV19 and TRBJ1-1, with D unresolved. The germline V gene encodes CDR1 LNHDA and CDR2 SQIVND (reference sequence). Trimming removed 3 bases at V and 1 base at J, with 12 bases between. The CDR3 contains 15 residues. CDR3 loop: CASSIQVFANTEAFF. CDR3 in DNA: TGTGCCAGTAGTATTCAGGTTTTCGCGAACACTGAAGCTTTCTTT.

In its sample, this clone was seen a few times. V gene TRBV11-2 combines with J gene TRBJ2-3; TRBD2 matches 8 bases. Germline CDR1 SGHAT, CDR2 FQNNGV. The V segment lost 7 bases and the J segment 3 bases; nucleotides outside the gene matches: 6. The CDR3 consists of 14 residues. CDR3 loop: CASTRGGGTDTQYF. As DNA, the CDR3 is TGTGCCAGCACCCGGGGGGGCGGAACAGATACGCAGTATTTT.

At least ten counts were recorded for this clone. The chain has TRBV9 and TRBJ2-5; unclear D gene. The CDR3 has 12 amino acids. Trimming pared 0 bases from V and 3 bases from J, leaving 3 bases between. Looked up from germline, CDR1 is SGDLS and CDR2 is YYNGEE. The CDR3 bases are TGTGCCAGCAGCGTAGCCGAAGAGACCCAGTACTTC. It encodes CASSVAEETQYF.

This clone was counted between two and nine times. The J gene is TRBJ2-2, the V gene TRBV7-2; 11 bases match TRBD1. Germline V CDR1 and CDR2: SGHTA, FQGNSA. The CDR3 runs to 17 residues. J gave up 2 bases and V 4 bases, and 6 bases lay outside the gene matches. For the CDR3, the DNA is TGTGCCAGCAGCTCCCCCTGGACAGGGGGCAACACCGGGGAGCTGTTTTTT. It codes for CASSSPWTGGNTGELFF. Variable domain in full (rest from reference TRBV7-2 and TRBJ2-2): GAGVSQSPSNKVTEKGKDVELRCDPISGHTALYWYRQSLGQGLEFLIYFQGNSAPDKSGLPSDRFSAERTGGSVSTLTIQRTQQEDSAVYLCASSSPWTGGNTGELFFGEGSRLTVL.

In its sample, this clone was seen a few times. The chain combines TRBV27 with TRBJ1-2, with 7 bases that match TRBD1. V gave up 3 bases and J gave up 6 bases; unmatched junction bases: 7. This CDR3 contains 14 residues. The germline V gene has CDR1 MNHEY and CDR2 SMNVEV (reference sequence). The CDR3 sequence: CASSFSDRVNGYTF. The CDR3 bases are TGTGCCAGCAGTTTCTCAGACAGGGTGAATGGCTACACCTTC.

The gene calls are TRBV18 and TRBJ2-3, with D possibly being TRBD1 (6 bases). Germline V lookup: CDR1 KGHSH, CDR2 LQKENI. CDR3 length: 15 residues. Trimming stripped 4 bases from V and 0 bases from J, with 11 bases between. Here the CDR3 reads CASSRWTASTDTQYF. Here the CDR3 DNA reads TGTGCCAGCTCACGGTGGACAGCTAGCACAGATACGCAGTATTTT.

This chain links TRBV20-1 with TRBJ2-1; D uncertain. Trimming removed 1 base at V and 11 bases at J, with 9 bases between. Per germline, CDR1 DFQATT and CDR2 SNEGSKA (reference sequence). The CDR3 sequence is 11 residues long. CDR3 loop: CSARGGSQQFF. CDR3 nucleotide sequence: TGCAGTGCTAGAGGAGGTTCGCAGCAGTTCTTC.

CDR3 protein: CASRDRGQETQYF. DNA of the CDR3: TGTGCCAGCAGAGACAGGGGACAAGAGACCCAGTACTTC. V usage is TRBV5-4 and J usage is TRBJ2-5; 8 bases map to TRBD1. Germline loops: CDR1 SGHNT, CDR2 YYREEE (reference sequence). This CDR3 contains 13 residues. With V trimmed by 5 bases and J by 2 bases, 2 bases remained unmatched.

This rearrangement joins TRBV30 to TRBJ2-5, with D unclear. Trimming left V 0 bases short and J 2 bases short, with 7 bases between. Germline CDR1 is GTSNPN and CDR2 is SVGIG (reference sequence). This CDR3 contains 13 residues. CDR3 sequence: CAWSVLRQETQYF. The CDR3 coding sequence is TGTGCCTGGAGTGTCCTCAGACAAGAGACCCAGTACTTC. Drawing the rest from reference TRBV30 and TRBJ2-5, the complete variable domain is SQTIHQWPATLVQPVGSPLSLECTVEGTSNPNLYWYRQAAGRGLQLLFYSVGIGQISSEVPQNLSASRPQDRQFILSSKKLLLSDSGFYLCAWSVLRQETQYFGPGTRLLVL.

CDR3 nucleotides: TGTGCCAGCAGTGAAGGAGGGTCCTCCAATCAGCCCCAGCATTTT. Translated: CASSEGGSSNQPQHF. This sequence joins TRBV2 and TRBJ1-5, with D unresolved. This CDR3 region has 15 residues. Germline assignment: CDR1 SNHLY and CDR2 FYNNEI. Deletions cut 1 base from V and 3 bases from J, with 10 bases between.

This clone has just a few counts. The V gene is TRBV28, the J gene TRBJ2-7, with unresolved D. CDR1 and CDR2 from the germline V gene are MDHEN and SYDVKM. Trimming cost V 11 bases and J 4 bases, with 12 bases left between them. CDR3 length: 11 amino acids. The CDR3 bases are TGTGCCTCCAGGTCTACGTACGAGCAGTACTTC. Translation: CASRSTYEQYF.

This clone has only a few counts. The chain couples TRBV16 to TRBJ1-2, with TRBD1 identical over 9 bases. The CDR3 has 15 residues. With V trimmed by 4 bases and J by 8 bases, 11 bases remained unmatched. From germline, CDR1 is KGHSY and CDR2 FQNENV. The CDR3 DNA reads TGTGCCAGCAGCCTGCCCGGGACAGGGCTCTGGGGCTACACCTTC. Translated, it gives CASSLPGTGLWGYTF.

This rearrangement joins TRBV5-4 to TRBJ1-2, with D perhaps matching TRBD1 (6 bases). The CDR3 totals 12 residues. V lost 0 bases and J lost 6, with 6 bases in between. CDR1 is SGHNT and CDR2 is YYREEE in the germline V gene (reference sequence). This CDR3 reads CASSLDRDGYTF. CDR3 DNA sequence: TGTGCCAGCAGCTTGGACAGGGATGGCTACACCTTC.